This T cell receptor beta chain stems from a study of shared clonotypes between healthy human individuals. Trimming removed 5 bases at V and 1 base at J, with 11 bases between. CDR3 size: 14 residues. Germline lookup yields CDR1 SEHNR and CDR2 FQNEAQ (reference sequence). Turning to this clone: What it recognizes is unknown. This same CDR3 is encoded by further DNA sequences in the sample.

Overall study results and limits: Naive CD4 clonotypes overlapped across a few donors at approximately 4.5%.

Only in-frame clones appear in the TCRdb table, and some are missing; sequencing was by immunoSEQ multiplex PCR. The sample has some 980,000 clones, roughly 72% seen once. The sequenced sample consisted of memory CD4+ T cells sorted from blood. Documented subset: CD45RA-negative fraction. The chain joins TRBV7-9 to TRBJ1-1; tentatively, D is TRBD1 (5 bases). This receptor was obtained from a man aged 18 to 30 in good health. The CDR3: CASSLLGANTEAFF. The DNA for the CDR3 is TGTGCCAGCAGCCTCCTCGGGGCGAACACTGAAGCTTTCTTT.